A single sample is the source of the 9 T cell receptor beta chains below, sequenced in a study of CD8 T cells in Susac syndrome (dated by TCRdb to between 2018 and 2021). Library generation was performed with the immunoSEQ multiplex PCR assay. RNA was extracted using the RNeasy kit, and roughly 0.5 to 1 ug of the RNA was reverse transcribed with random hexamers. Using fastp trimming at Q25 and MiXCR clonotype assembly, TCRdb reanalyzed the public sequencing data and kept in-frame beta chains. A single entry per CDR3 protein holds the most common genes and DNA from its merged rows. The sample has under 200,000 distinct CDR3 sequences on record, approximately 95% of them singletons. The top ten clonotypes cover approximately 0.15% of the sample. What was sequenced was CD8+ T cells from PBMCs. These receptors were collected from a human donor with Susac syndrome.

V and J are TRBV30 and TRBJ1-1; tentative D call: TRBD1 (6 bases). V dropped 5 bases and J dropped 4 bases, with 11 bases sitting between them. Germline V CDR1 and CDR2: GTSNPN, SVGIG (reference sequence). The CDR3 has 12 amino acids. CDR3 protein: CAWVGGGTEAFF. CDR3 in DNA: TGTGCCTGGGTAGGGGGGGGCACTGAAGCTTTCTTT.

The chain has TRBV20-1 and TRBJ1-5; D perhaps matches TRBD1 (5 bases). The V gene lost 0 bases and the J gene lost 6 bases, with 12 bases spanning the gap. CDR3 size: 14 residues. The V gene's germline CDR1 is DFQATT and CDR2 SNEGSKA (reference sequence). The CDR3 loop reads CSARERGGSQPQHF. The CDR3 region has the DNA TGCAGTGCTAGAGAACGGGGGGGTTCTCAGCCCCAGCATTTT.

The chain combines TRBV20-1 with TRBJ2-2; 9 bases map to TRBD1. Germline lookup yields CDR1 DFQATT and CDR2 SNEGSKA (reference sequence). J was trimmed by 1 base and V by 5 bases; bases with no gene match: 5. The CDR3 has 15 amino acids. CDR3 region: CSAPRQGENTGELFF. For the CDR3, the DNA is TGCAGTGCTCCCCGACAGGGGGAGAACACCGGGGAGCTGTTTTTT.

This chain joins TRBV6-5 and TRBJ2-2; no clear D. CDR1 is MNHEY and CDR2 is SVGAGI in the germline V gene. With 4 bases removed from V and 0 bases from J, the gap between germline ends came to 9 bases. The CDR3 runs 15 residues. The CDR3 nucleotides are TGTGCCAGCAGTTTCACGGTCGCGAACACCGGGGAGCTGTTTTTT. This translates into CASSFTVANTGELFF.

This chain links TRBV3-1 with TRBJ1-4, with 10 positions matching TRBD1. From germline, CDR1 is LGHDT and CDR2 YNNKEL (reference sequence). CDR3 length equals 19 residues. The J segment lost 0 bases and the V segment lost 5 bases, leaving 12 bases of the junction unmatched. CDR3 bases: TGTGCCAGCAGCGGCAGGGACAGGGGATCTCCCTCAACTAATGAAAAACTGTTTTTT. It translates to CASSGRDRGSPSTNEKLFF.

The chain couples TRBV12-3 or TRBV12-4 to TRBJ1-1; D possibly corresponds to TRBD1 (5 bases). V was pared by 3 bases and J by 5 bases, with 13 bases between. The CDR3 is made up of 14 amino acids. CDR3 amino acids: CASSFDSGTTEAFF. The CDR3 DNA is TGTGCCAGCAGTTTCGACAGCGGTACTACTGAAGCTTTCTTT.

The V call is TRBV7-6, the J call TRBJ2-1, with 8 nucleotides matching TRBD2. From germline, CDR1 is SGHVS and CDR2 FNYEAQ. CDR3 size: 15 residues. V shed 3 bases and J 9 bases; nucleotides not matched to a gene: 10. The CDR3 DNA reads TGTGCCAGCAGCTTTGCGTCGGGGGGGCCAAGTGAGCAGTTCTTC. Its translation: CASSFASGGPSEQFF.

The V gene is TRBV7-8, the J gene TRBJ2-4; no clear D. V lost 7 bases and J lost 0, with 7 bases in between. The CDR3 consists of 13 residues. Germline values: CDR1 SGHVS, CDR2 FQNEAQ. In DNA form, the CDR3 reads TGTGCCAGCAATGAATTAGCCAAAAACATTCAGTACTTC. Its translation: CASNELAKNIQYF. The full variable domain, completed using reference TRBV7-8 and TRBJ2-4, is GAGVSQSPRYKVAKRGQDVALRCDPISGHVSLFWYQQALGQGPEFLTYFQNEAQLDKSGLPSDRFFAERPEGSVSTLKIQRTQQEDSAVYLCASNELAKNIQYFGAGTRLSVL.

The chain recombines TRBV3-1 with TRBJ2-5; 7 bases line up with TRBD2. CDR1 and CDR2 (germline): LGHDT, YNNKEL (reference sequence). V lost 0 bases to trimming and J lost 4 bases; unmatched junction nucleotides: 5. CDR3 length: 15 residues. The CDR3 loop reads CASSQDREGGETQYF. The DNA for the CDR3 is TGTGCCAGCAGCCAAGACAGGGAGGGTGGAGAGACCCAGTACTTC.